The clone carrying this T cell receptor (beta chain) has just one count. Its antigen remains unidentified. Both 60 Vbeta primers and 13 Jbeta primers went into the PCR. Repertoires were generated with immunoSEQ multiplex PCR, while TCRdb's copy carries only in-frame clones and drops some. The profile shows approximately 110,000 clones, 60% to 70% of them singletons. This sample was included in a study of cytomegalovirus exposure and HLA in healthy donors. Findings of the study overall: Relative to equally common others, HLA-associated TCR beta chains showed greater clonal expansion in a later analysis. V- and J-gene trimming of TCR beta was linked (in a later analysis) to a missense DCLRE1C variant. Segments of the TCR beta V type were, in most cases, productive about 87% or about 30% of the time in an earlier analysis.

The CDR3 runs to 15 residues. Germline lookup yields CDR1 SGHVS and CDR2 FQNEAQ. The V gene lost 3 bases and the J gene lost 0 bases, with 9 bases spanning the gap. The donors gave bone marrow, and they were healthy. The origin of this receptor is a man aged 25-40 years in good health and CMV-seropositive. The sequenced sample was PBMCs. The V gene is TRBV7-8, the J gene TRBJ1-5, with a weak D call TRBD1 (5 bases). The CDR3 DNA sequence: TGTGCCAGCAGCTTTACAGGTACTAGCAATCAGCCCCAGCATTTT. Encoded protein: CASSFTGTSNQPQHF.